Listed below are T cell receptor beta chains from one sample, sequenced in a study of regulatory T cells in long-lasting Graves disease. TCRdb reprocessed the multiplex PCR reads with MiXCR, giving one entry per CDR3 protein. The table records 350,000 to 500,000 distinct CDR3 sequences, roughly 21% of them present only once. The input for sequencing was peripheral blood mononuclear cells (PBMCs), taken when the disease was refractory, from a patient treated with antithyroid drugs. The receptors originated from a female donor with Graves disease. The CDR3 runs from the conserved cysteine through the conserved F or W. A D gene is named only where the DNA matches it firmly. Not all rows give a size; the values are once, few, many and, for expanded clones, a class.

cdr3_nt cdr3_aa j_call clone_size d_call v_call
TGTGCCAGCAGAAAACAGGGTGATGATACTGAAGCTTTCTTT CASRKQGDDTEAFF TRBJ1-1 many NA TRBV12-3/TRBV12-4
TGTGCCAGCAGCCATGCAACAGGTCACACTGAAGCTTTCTTT CASSHATGHTEAFF TRBJ1-1 many NA TRBV3-1
TGTGCCTGGAAGAGGGACAGACCCTATGGCTACACCTTC CAWKRDRPYGYTF TRBJ1-2 NA TRBD1 TRBV30
TGCGCCAGCAGCCCTGGACTAGCGGGAGGGCCCGGAGAGCAAGGGGAGCAGTTCTTC CASSPGLAGGPGEQGEQFF TRBJ2-1 NA TRBD2 TRBV5-1
TGTGCCAGCAGCCAGAATCTAGCGGGAGGGCGACAGTACTTC CASSQNLAGGRQYF TRBJ2-7 NA TRBD2 TRBV14
TGTGCCAGCAGCCAACGCGCGACCGGGGAGCTGTTTTTT CASSQRATGELFF TRBJ2-2 many NA TRBV3-1
TGTGCCAGCAGCTTAAGGTCCCCCACGGGGGCCTCTGGAAACACCATATATTTT CASSLRSPTGASGNTIYF TRBJ1-3 NA NA TRBV7-2
TGTGCCAGCAGCTTGACAGCGTATGGCTACACCTTC CASSLTAYGYTF TRBJ1-2 many NA TRBV28
TGTGCCAGCAGCCCCGACAAAAACACCGGGGAGCTGTTTTTT CASSPDKNTGELFF TRBJ2-2 many NA TRBV6-1
TGTGCCAGCAGCCAGACAGGGGGCATTTTTCGAGAGACCCAGTACTTC CASSQTGGIFRETQYF TRBJ2-5 many TRBD1 TRBV2
TGTGCCAGCAGTTCCCCCCGGGACAGGGGGCGGTACGAGCAGTACTTC CASSSPRDRGRYEQYF TRBJ2-7 many TRBD1 TRBV28
TGCAGCGTTGAACGGGGTGGTGTCACCGGGGAGCTGTTTTTT CSVERGGVTGELFF TRBJ2-2 few NA TRBV29-1
TGTGCCAGCAGTTGGACCCCCCAAGAGACCCAGTACTTC CASSWTPQETQYF TRBJ2-5 many NA TRBV6-9
TGTGCCAGCAGCGATACTAGCGGGCCCCAAGAGACCCAGTACTTC CASSDTSGPQETQYF TRBJ2-5 many TRBD2 TRBV3-1
TGTGCCAGCAGCTCTACCGGGACTAGCGGGACCTCCCACGAGCAGTACTTC CASSSTGTSGTSHEQYF TRBJ2-7 NA TRBD2 TRBV11-2
TGTGCCAGCAGCAATGACATAGAAGAGACCCAGTACTTC CASSNDIEETQYF TRBJ2-5 many NA TRBV11-2
TGTGCCAGCAGCTACTTAGCAGATACGCAGTATTTT CASSYLADTQYF TRBJ2-3 NA NA TRBV7-9
TGTGCCAGCACAGCTTCAGGGTATGAGACCCAGTACTTC CASTASGYETQYF TRBJ2-5 NA NA TRBV11-2
TGTGCCAGCAGCTCCAGGGCAGACAGCGCCCCTAACAATGAGCAGTTCTTC CASSSRADSAPNNEQFF TRBJ2-1 NA NA TRBV11-2
TGCGCCAGCAGCTTGGACTTATCCCGGGGCGAGCAGTACTTC CASSLDLSRGEQYF TRBJ2-7 many NA TRBV5-1
TGTGCCAGCAGAATCCGGGACACAAGCGGGGAGCTGTTTTTT CASRIRDTSGELFF TRBJ2-2 few NA TRBV12-3/TRBV12-4
TGTGCCAGCAGTTCAAAAGCGGGAGGAACCGGGGAGCTGTTTTTT CASSSKAGGTGELFF TRBJ2-2 NA TRBD2 TRBV7-3
TGTGCCAGCAGGCGGGACATACAGTCCTACGAGCAGTACTTC CASRRDIQSYEQYF TRBJ2-7 NA NA TRBV6-1
TGCAGTGCTAGAGAGGAGGACCGGCCCCAGCATTTT CSAREEDRPQHF TRBJ1-5 NA NA TRBV20-1
TGCGCCAGCAGTGACCCGGGCGGGAGGGCCGTATCCGGGGAGCTGTTTTTT CASSDPGGRAVSGELFF TRBJ2-2 NA TRBD2 TRBV10-1